The rows below give T cell receptor beta chains drawn from one sample of a study of siplizumab effects on memory and regulatory T cells. The data were produced by immunoSEQ multiplex PCR, yet TCRdb's version contains in-frame clones alone and is incomplete. Of about 87,000 clones listed, 85% to 90% are singletons. Source material: CD4+ T cells sorted from blood. The receptors come from a human donor in good health. Each CDR3 is given with its conserved first and last residue. Each record gives: CDR3 protein, CDR3 DNA, CDR3 length, J gene, D gene, V gene. The D gene is left open where the match is weak.

cdr3_aa: CASSRRGSDTGELFF; cdr3_nt: TGTGCCAGCAGCCGCCGGGGTTCGGACACCGGGGAGCTGTTTTTT; cdr3_length: 15; j_call: TRBJ2-2; d_call: .; v_call: TRBV6-6
cdr3_aa: CSVPKGRGRLETQYF; cdr3_nt: TGCAGCGTTCCTAAGGGGAGGGGAAGATTAGAGACCCAGTACTTC; cdr3_length: 15; j_call: TRBJ2-5; d_call: TRBD2; v_call: TRBV29-1
cdr3_aa: CSVENNYGYTF; cdr3_nt: TGCAGCGTTGAAAATAACTATGGCTACACCTTC; cdr3_length: 11; j_call: TRBJ1-2; d_call: .; v_call: TRBV29-1
cdr3_aa: CASRPALPYEQYF; cdr3_nt: TGTGCCAGCAGACCGGCCCTGCCCTACGAGCAGTACTTC; cdr3_length: 13; j_call: TRBJ2-7; d_call: .; v_call: TRBV6-5
cdr3_aa: CAWSGPRFGDQYF; cdr3_nt: TGTGCCTGGAGTGGACCGCGGTTTGGGGACCAGTACTTC; cdr3_length: 13; j_call: TRBJ2-5; d_call: .; v_call: TRBV30
cdr3_aa: CASSTGVGGNTIYF; cdr3_nt: TGTGCCAGCAGCACAGGGGTTGGTGGAAACACCATATATTTT; cdr3_length: 14; j_call: TRBJ1-3; d_call: TRBD1; v_call: TRBV7-9
cdr3_aa: CAWTVREQETQYF; cdr3_nt: TGTGCCTGGACAGTGAGAGAACAAGAGACCCAGTACTTC; cdr3_length: 13; j_call: TRBJ2-5; d_call: .; v_call: TRBV30
cdr3_aa: CSVLNSGSKSYEQYF; cdr3_nt: TGCAGCGTCCTAAATAGCGGGAGTAAGTCCTACGAGCAGTACTTC; cdr3_length: 15; j_call: TRBJ2-7; d_call: TRBD2; v_call: TRBV29-1
cdr3_aa: CAWRRQGTYEQYF; cdr3_nt: TGTGCCTGGAGGCGACAGGGAACCTACGAGCAGTACTTC; cdr3_length: 13; j_call: TRBJ2-7; d_call: TRBD1; v_call: TRBV30
cdr3_aa: CASSSPGQHVTF; cdr3_nt: TGTGCCAGCAGTTCTCCGGGACAGCACGTCACCTTC; cdr3_length: 12; j_call: TRBJ1-2; d_call: TRBD1; v_call: TRBV6-1
cdr3_aa: CAWSVQGGNEQYF; cdr3_nt: TGTGCCTGGAGTGTACAGGGAGGCAACGAGCAGTACTTC; cdr3_length: 13; j_call: TRBJ2-7; d_call: .; v_call: TRBV30
cdr3_aa: CASSEIDGNYGYTF; cdr3_nt: TGTGCCAGTAGTGAGATCGACGGTAACTATGGCTACACCTTC; cdr3_length: 14; j_call: TRBJ1-2; d_call: .; v_call: TRBV19
cdr3_aa: CAWSVESGRALSYEQYF; cdr3_nt: TGTGCCTGGAGTGTAGAAAGCGGGAGGGCTCTTTCCTACGAGCAGTACTTC; cdr3_length: 17; j_call: TRBJ2-7; d_call: TRBD2; v_call: TRBV30
cdr3_aa: CAIIQGHTIYF; cdr3_nt: TGTGCCATCATCCAGGGTCACACCATATATTTT; cdr3_length: 11; j_call: TRBJ1-3; d_call: .; v_call: TRBV10-3